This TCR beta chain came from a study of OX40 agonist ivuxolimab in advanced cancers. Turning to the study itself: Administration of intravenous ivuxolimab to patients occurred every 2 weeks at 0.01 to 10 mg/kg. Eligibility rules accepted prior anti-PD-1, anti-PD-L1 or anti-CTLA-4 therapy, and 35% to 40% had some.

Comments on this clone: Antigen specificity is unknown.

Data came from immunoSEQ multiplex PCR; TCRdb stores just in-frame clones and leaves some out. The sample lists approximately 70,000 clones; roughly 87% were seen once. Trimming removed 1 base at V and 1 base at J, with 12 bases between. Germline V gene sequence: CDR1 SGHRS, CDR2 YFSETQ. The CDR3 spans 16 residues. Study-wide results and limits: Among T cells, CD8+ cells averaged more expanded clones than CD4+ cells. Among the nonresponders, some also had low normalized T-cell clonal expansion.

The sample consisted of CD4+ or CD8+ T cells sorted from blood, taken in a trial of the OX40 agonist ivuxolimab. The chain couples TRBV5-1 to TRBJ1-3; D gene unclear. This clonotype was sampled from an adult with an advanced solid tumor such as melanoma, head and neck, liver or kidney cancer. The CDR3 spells CASSLLAAVSGNTIYF. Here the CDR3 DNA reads TGCGCCAGCAGCTTGCTTGCGGCAGTGTCTGGAAACACCATATATTTT.